Shown below are 6 T cell receptor beta chains from a single sample sequenced in a study of shared clonotypes between healthy human individuals. Sequenced by immunoSEQ multiplex PCR; TCRdb stores in-frame clones only, minus some. The sample records some 1,100,000 clones, 78% being singletons. The sample consisted of memory CD4+ T cells from PBMCs. Subset reported: CD45RA-negative fraction. These receptors were collected from a man aged 18 to 30 in good health. Some clones in this sample may be carry-over from other donors' samples.

The rearrangement joins TRBV28 to TRBJ2-3, with 9 bases fitting TRBD1. The V and J ends lost 4 bases and 3 bases, in that order; junction bases with no gene match: 5. Germline V gene lookup returns CDR1 MDHEN and CDR2 SYDVKM. CDR3 length: 15 residues. This CDR3 is CASSYRTGETDTQYF. In nucleotides, the CDR3 is TGTGCCAGCAGTTACCGGACAGGGGAGACAGATACGCAGTATTTT.

The chain couples TRBV2 to TRBJ2-4; D might be TRBD1 or TRBD2, each matching 5 bases. This CDR3 spans 16 amino acids. Between the trimmed V and J ends, which lost 6 bases and 0 bases, there was a span of 15 bases. Per germline, CDR1 SNHLY and CDR2 FYNNEI. The chain's CDR3 is CASSPGPGIAKNIQYF. The CDR3 nucleotides are TGTGCCAGCAGCCCGGGGCCCGGCATAGCCAAAAACATTCAGTACTTC.

Concerning this clone itself: Other DNA variants within this sample encode the same CDR3. The gene calls are TRBV5-1 and TRBJ2-2; TRBD1 or TRBD2 may be the D gene (6 bases each). The length of the CDR3 is 14 residues. CDR1 and CDR2 from the germline V gene are SGHRS and YFSETQ. The ends were cut back, 4 bases at V and 1 base at J, with 8 bases in the middle. As DNA, the CDR3 is TGCGCCAGCAGCGCGGGACAGAACACCGGGGAGCTGTTTTTT. This sequence encodes CASSAGQNTGELFF.

The chain uses TRBV4-3 and TRBJ2-2; D unresolved. Germline CDR1 LGHNA, CDR2 YSLEER. The CDR3 contains 15 residues. V lost 1 base, J lost 6 bases, and 12 bases lay in between. CDR3 bases: TGCGCCAGCAGCCAAGCCACTGTCAGGTCCGGGGAGCTGTTTTTT. Translation: CASSQATVRSGELFF.

The chain joins TRBV5-4 to TRBJ2-7; 8 bases align to TRBD1. Germline V gene lookup returns CDR1 SGHNT and CDR2 YYREEE (reference sequence). Trimming removed 5 bases from V and 1 base from J; junction bases left unmatched: 5. The CDR3 sequence is 14 residues long. CDR3 bases: TGTGCCAGCAGGGCAAGACAGGGGTCCTACGAGCAGTACTTC. Encoded protein: CASRARQGSYEQYF.

The genes are TRBV7-9 and TRBJ2-1; D gene unclear. V was pared by 2 bases and J by 4 bases, with 15 bases between. Germline V CDR1 and CDR2: SEHNR, FQNEAQ (reference sequence). This CDR3 spans 16 amino acids. CDR3 bases: TGTGCCAGCAGCTTATTTGTCAGCGTGGATTACAATGAGCAGTTCTTC. Translation gives CASSLFVSVDYNEQFF.